One sample yielded the 25 T cell receptor beta chains listed below, sequenced in a study of cytomegalovirus exposure and HLA in healthy donors (TCRdb year 2017). Library preparation employed the immunoSEQ multiplex PCR assay. For the multiplex PCR, a mixture combining 60 forward primers for TCR Vbeta segments and 13 reverse primers for TCR Jbeta segments was used. TCRdb took this table from immuneACCESS and kept in-frame rearrangements with V and J called. Such tables lack part of the clones; where checked against another copy, unresolved V genes explain under half of the gap, and the rest is unexplained. In all, the sample holds 90,000 to 110,000 clones, and 76% of those were seen once. Jointly, the top ten make up around 8.8% of the sample. The sequenced sample consisted of PBMCs. All receptors derive from a man aged 40-49 years in good health and CMV-seropositive.

This chain links TRBV11-3 with TRBJ2-3, with 14 bases matching TRBD2. After removal of 7 bases from V and 3 bases from J, the junction contained 12 bases not matched to a gene. CDR3 length: 18 amino acids. Germline CDR1 reads SGHNT; CDR2 reads YENEEA. DNA for the CDR3: TGTGCCAGCACCCCAAGGGGACTAGCGGGAGAATCGACAGATACGCAGTATTTT. It is translated as CASTPRGLAGESTDTQYF.

V gene TRBV29-1 combines with J gene TRBJ2-4; D perhaps matches TRBD1 (6 bases). Germline CDR1 and CDR2: SQVTM and ANQGSEA. Trimming left V 7 bases short and J 5 bases short, with 21 bases between. The CDR3 is 15 amino acids. In DNA form, the CDR3 reads TGCAGCGCAACGACAGGATCTTTTTCGCAAAACATTCAGTACTTC. Amino acids: CSATTGSFSQNIQYF.

The V gene is TRBV10-3, the J gene TRBJ2-3; TRBD2 aligns across 14 bases. Germline values: CDR1 ENHRY, CDR2 SYGVKD. This CDR3 has 15 residues. V lost 3 bases to trimming and J lost 8 bases; unmatched junction nucleotides: 4. CDR3 sequence (DNA): TGTGCCATCAGTGACCCGGGACTAGCGGGAGCTACGCAGTATTTT. It specifies CAISDPGLAGATQYF.

The gene calls are TRBV7-2 and TRBJ1-2; 7 nucleotides line up with TRBD1. Germline trimming cut 5 bases from V and 5 bases from J; bases unmatched to any gene: 8. The CDR3 sequence is 14 residues long. From germline, CDR1 is SGHTA and CDR2 FQGNSA. CDR3 protein: CASSPEGAGYGYTF. The CDR3 region has the DNA TGTGCCAGCAGCCCGGAGGGGGCAGGGTATGGCTACACCTTC.

As concerns this clone: The junction does not match germline at one end; this may be a read error. V gene TRBV28 combines with J gene TRBJ2-7; D remains unclear. This CDR3 contains 17 residues. Germline V CDR1 and CDR2: MDHEN, SYDVKM. DNA for the CDR3: TGTGCCAGCAGTTCCTCATTCGGAGCTCAGAGCTCCTACGGGCAGTACTTC. This codes for CASSSSFGAQSSYGQYF.

CDR3 coding DNA: TGTGCCTGGAGTTACGACAGTTCCACCGGGGAGCTGTTTTTT. Protein product: CAWSYDSSTGELFF. V and J are TRBV30 and TRBJ2-2; D perhaps matches TRBD1 (5 bases). There are 14 residues in the CDR3. From germline, CDR1 is GTSNPN and CDR2 SVGIG (reference sequence). Trimming left V 2 bases short and J 4 bases short, with 11 bases between.

The rearrangement uses TRBV2 and TRBJ1-1, with 8 bases matching TRBD1. The trim removed 7 bases at V and 5 bases at J, leaving 12 bases unmatched. The germline gives CDR1 SNHLY, CDR2 FYNNEI. CDR3 size: 15 residues. The CDR3 bases are TGTGCCAGCACATATCTGACAGGGGTTAGTACTGAAGCTTTCTTT. It translates to CASTYLTGVSTEAFF.

This sequence joins TRBV20-1 and TRBJ2-1; no firm D call. CDR3 length: 11 residues. In germline, CDR1 is DFQATT, CDR2 SNEGSKA (reference sequence). Trimming removed 5 bases at V and 7 bases at J, with 9 bases between. CDR3 DNA: TGCAGTGCTGCCCCTGCGAATGAGCAGTTCTTC. As protein: CSAAPANEQFF.

The gene calls are TRBV7-8 and TRBJ1-2, with 7 positions matching TRBD1. From germline, CDR1 is SGHVS and CDR2 FQNEAQ. The trim removed 4 bases at V and 6 bases at J, leaving 14 bases unmatched. This CDR3 is 16 amino acids long. For the CDR3, the DNA is TGTGCCAGCAGCTCGCGGACAGGCGGTACGGTGGATGGCTACACCTTC. This gives the protein CASSSRTGGTVDGYTF.

V and J are TRBV5-1 and TRBJ2-7, with 7 bases that match TRBD2. The J segment lost 4 bases and the V segment lost 4 bases, leaving 8 bases of the junction unmatched. The CDR3 has 14 amino acids. Germline CDR1 SGHRS, CDR2 YFSETQ. Here the CDR3 reads CASSPAGEKYEQYF. DNA of the CDR3: TGCGCCAGCAGCCCTGCGGGAGAAAAGTACGAGCAGTACTTC.

The chain employs TRBV9 and TRBJ1-2; 9 nucleotides agree with TRBD1. The CDR3 is 14 residues long. J gave up 5 bases and V 4 bases, and 6 bases lay outside the gene matches. Germline assignment: CDR1 SGDLS and CDR2 YYNGEE. CDR3 in amino acids: CASSPDRGGYGYTF. As DNA, the CDR3 is TGTGCCAGCAGCCCCGACAGGGGGGGATATGGCTACACCTTC.

The chain carries TRBV20-1 and TRBJ1-2, with a weak D call TRBD1 (5 bases). The CDR3 has 11 residues. Between the trimmed V and J ends, which lost 2 bases and 10 bases, there was a span of 11 bases. The V gene's germline CDR1 is DFQATT and CDR2 SNEGSKA (reference sequence). CDR3 sequence reads: CSARPQTDYTF. The CDR3 DNA sequence: TGCAGTGCTAGACCCCAGACAGACTACACCTTC.

DNA for the CDR3: TGTGCCAGTAGTATTCAATATTTTTGGGAGGGGAACACTGAAGCTTTCTTT. Translated: CASSIQYFWEGNTEAFF. V is TRBV19 and J is TRBJ1-1; no definite D call. This CDR3 contains 17 residues. In germline, CDR1 is LNHDA, CDR2 SQIVND (reference sequence). Trimming took 3 bases from V and 1 from J, leaving 18 bases between them.

This clone has more than one count but fewer than ten. The CDR3 here is CASSLRGLDLYEQYF. CDR3 bases: TGTGCCAGCAGCCTCAGGGGACTAGACCTCTACGAGCAGTACTTC. J is TRBJ2-7 and V is TRBV5-4, with 8 bases identical to TRBD2. The germline gives CDR1 SGHNT, CDR2 YYREEE (reference sequence). The ends lost 4 bases at V and 3 bases at J; junction bases unmatched: 9. The CDR3 extends over 15 amino acids.

The genes are TRBV7-9 and TRBJ2-3; D unresolved. Germline-derived CDR1 and CDR2 are SEHNR and FQNEAQ (reference sequence). This CDR3 has 12 residues. The ends were cut back, 5 bases at V and 4 bases at J, with 7 bases in the middle. This CDR3 is CASSAASDTQYF. The CDR3 nucleotides read TGTGCCAGCAGCGCGGCGTCAGATACGCAGTATTTT.

Regarding this clone: The junction differs from germline at one of its ends, possibly a read error. The V and J genes are TRBV28 and TRBJ2-4; possibly TRBD2 for D (5 bases). The germline V gene encodes CDR1 MDHEN and CDR2 SYDVKM. There are 15 residues in the CDR3. CDR3 in amino acids: CASSLSGLAKNSQYF. The CDR3 bases are TGTGCCAGCAGTTTATCGGGGTTAGCCAAAAACAGTCAGTACTTC.

The chain uses TRBV6-5 and TRBJ2-7; D is perhaps TRBD1 (6 bases). Germline V gene lookup returns CDR1 MNHEY and CDR2 SVGAGI. Trimming pared 6 bases from V and 3 bases from J, leaving 15 bases between. The CDR3 is 14 amino acids. CDR3 in amino acids: CASSPEDSRYEQYF. In DNA, the CDR3 is TGTGCCAGCAGCCCGGAGGACAGCCGCTACGAGCAGTACTTC.

The chain combines TRBV4-2 with TRBJ1-5; D may be TRBD1 (6 bases). The germline gives CDR1 LGHNA, CDR2 YNFKEQ. Trimming took 3 bases from V and 2 from J, leaving 8 bases between them. The CDR3 has 14 residues. The CDR3 here is CASSQPGGNQPQHF. The CDR3 coding sequence is TGTGCCAGCAGCCAGCCAGGGGGCAATCAGCCCCAGCATTTT.

V usage is TRBV9 and J usage is TRBJ1-6, with 7 nucleotides matching TRBD1. The germline gives CDR1 SGDLS, CDR2 YYNGEE. J was trimmed by 7 bases and V by 0 bases; bases with no gene match: 1. The CDR3 covers 14 residues. The CDR3 sequence: CASSVEGANSPLHF. In nucleotides, the CDR3 is TGTGCCAGCAGCGTAGAGGGGGCCAATTCACCCCTCCACTTT.

This chain uses TRBV19 with TRBJ1-1; TRBD1 agrees at 7 bases. CDR1 and CDR2 (germline): LNHDA, SQIVND (reference sequence). The junction had 2 bases not matched to a gene; V was cut back by 4 bases and J by 3 bases. The CDR3 has 13 amino acids. CDR3 amino acids: CASSSDRDTEAFF. The DNA for the CDR3 is TGTGCCAGTAGTAGCGACAGGGACACTGAAGCTTTCTTT.

The chain employs TRBV6-6 and TRBJ1-2, with D maybe TRBD1 (5 bases). Trimming shortened V by 11 bases and J by 8 bases, and 18 bases separated the two germline ends. The CDR3 runs to 12 residues. Germline lookup yields CDR1 MNHNY and CDR2 SVGAGI (reference sequence). CDR3 sequence reads: CAAGGTSEGYTF. CDR3 DNA: TGTGCCGCCGGAGGGACTTCGGAAGGCTACACCTTC.

The chain has TRBV7-2 and TRBJ2-5; no clear D. The V gene lost 0 bases and the J gene lost 5 bases, with 7 bases spanning the gap. The CDR3 spans 13 residues. Germline CDR1 reads SGHTA; CDR2 reads FQGNSA. The CDR3 region is CASSLARSETQYF. The DNA of the CDR3 is TGTGCCAGCAGCTTAGCCAGGTCGGAGACCCAGTACTTC.

The chain uses TRBV7-4 and TRBJ1-6; 8 positions match TRBD1. Trimming took 5 bases from V and 7 from J; bases not matched to a gene: 7. This CDR3 is built from 15 residues. Germline V CDR1 and CDR2: SGHVT, SQSDAQ. The CDR3 region has the DNA TGTGCCAGCAGCGAAGGACAGGGTCAGAATTCACCCCTCCACTTT. It codes for CASSEGQGQNSPLHF.

This clone was picked up a small number of times. The CDR3 DNA follows: TGTGCCAGCAGTCCGACAGGGGTACATCAGCCCCAGCATTTT. It specifies CASSPTGVHQPQHF. The rearrangement links TRBV6-5 to TRBJ1-5; 8 bases match TRBD1. Germline-derived CDR1 and CDR2 are MNHEY and SVGAGI. This CDR3 region has 14 residues. The trim removed 5 bases at V and 5 bases at J, leaving 5 bases unmatched.

This clone was seen a handful of times. The chain uses TRBV2 and TRBJ2-7; D possibly corresponds to TRBD2 (5 bases). The CDR3 is 15 residues long. Germline loops: CDR1 SNHLY, CDR2 FYNNEI. Trimming left V 6 bases short and J 6 bases short, with 21 bases between. CDR3 coding DNA: TGTGCCAGCAGCTCCGGACTGGGAGCAATCGGCGAGCAGTACTTC. Translated: CASSSGLGAIGEQYF.